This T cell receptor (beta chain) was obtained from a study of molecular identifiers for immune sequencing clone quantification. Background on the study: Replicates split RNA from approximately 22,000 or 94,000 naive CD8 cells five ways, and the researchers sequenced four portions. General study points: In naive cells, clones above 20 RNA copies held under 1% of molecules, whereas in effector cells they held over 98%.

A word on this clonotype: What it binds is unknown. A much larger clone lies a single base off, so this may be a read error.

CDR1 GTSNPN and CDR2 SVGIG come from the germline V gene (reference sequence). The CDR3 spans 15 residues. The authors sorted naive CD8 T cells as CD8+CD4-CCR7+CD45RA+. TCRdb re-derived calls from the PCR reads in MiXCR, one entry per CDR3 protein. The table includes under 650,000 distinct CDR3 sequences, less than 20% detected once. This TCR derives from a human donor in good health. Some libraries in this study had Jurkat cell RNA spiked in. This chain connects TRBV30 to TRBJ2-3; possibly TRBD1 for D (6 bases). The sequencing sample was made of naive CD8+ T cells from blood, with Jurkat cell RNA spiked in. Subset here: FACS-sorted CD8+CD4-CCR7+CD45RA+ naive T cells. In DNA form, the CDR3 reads TGTGCCTGGAGTGCGACAGGTGTGAGCACAGATACGCGGTATTTT. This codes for CAWSATGVSTDTRYF.